A single sample gave rise to the 10 T cell receptor beta chains below, sequenced in a study of cytomegalovirus exposure and HLA in healthy donors. Primers: 60 Vbeta forward and 13 Jbeta reverse. Clones were read by immunoSEQ multiplex PCR, and TCRdb kept only the in-frame ones, dropping some. The sample contains a few hundred thousand clones, 80% of which appear only once. Sequencing was carried out using PBMCs. These receptors were collected from a girl aged 2 to 9 in good health and CMV-seronegative.

The chain couples TRBV25-1 to TRBJ2-2, with 7 nucleotides matching TRBD1. Germline trimming cut 5 bases from V and 8 bases from J; bases unmatched to any gene: 14. Germline V gene lookup returns CDR1 MGHDK and CDR2 SYGVNS. The CDR3 has 16 amino acids. This CDR3 reads CASSPGQTPLTGELFF. The CDR3 coding sequence is TGTGCCAGCAGTCCGGGACAGACCCCTTTGACGGGGGAGCTGTTTTTT.

This clone was counted between two and nine times. The junction departs from the called germline gene at one end, perhaps through a read error. V gene TRBV4-1 combines with J gene TRBJ1-4; weak D call: TRBD1 (5 bases). Germline V CDR1 and CDR2: MGHRA, YSYEKL. The CDR3 is 12 residues long. The CDR3 protein is CASSQAGSRVIF. As DNA, the CDR3 is TGCGCCAGCAGCCAGGCCGGCTCCAGGGTAATTTTT.

This clone appeared once. V usage is TRBV6-1 and J usage is TRBJ1-2, with 7 bases fitting TRBD1. The germline CDR1 and CDR2 sequences are MNHNS and SASEGT. V lost 0 bases and J lost 1; bases outside the gene matches: 5. The CDR3 is made up of 16 amino acids. In DNA, the CDR3 is TGTGCCAGCAGTGAAGCGGACAGGCGTTATAACTATGGCTACACCTTC. It translates to CASSEADRRYNYGYTF.

The chain carries TRBV4-1 and TRBJ2-5; 8 nucleotides agree with TRBD2. The CDR3 loop spans 15 amino acids. CDR1 and CDR2 from the germline V gene are MGHRA and YSYEKL. V was clipped by 3 bases and J by 4 bases; unmatched bases: 7. CDR3 bases: TGCGCCAGCAGCCAGGCGGGGGGCGGGGGAGAGACCCAGTACTTC. Residues: CASSQAGGGGETQYF.

The V gene is TRBV2, the J gene TRBJ1-5; D call uncertain. This CDR3 contains 15 residues. Germline loops: CDR1 SNHLY, CDR2 FYNNEI. The V end was cut by 0 bases, the J end by 4 bases, with 10 bases between. Here the CDR3 reads CASSEARAGNQPQHF. In nucleotides, the CDR3 is TGTGCCAGCAGTGAAGCGCGGGCGGGAAATCAGCCCCAGCATTTT.

The V call is TRBV7-8, the J call TRBJ1-1, with a weak D call TRBD1 (5 bases). Germline-derived CDR1 and CDR2 are SGHVS and FQNEAQ. Trimming shortened V by 5 bases and J by 1 base, and 17 bases separated the two germline ends. The CDR3 is 16 amino acids. CDR3 bases: TGTGCCAGCAGCCCGGGGGTTTATATCCAGAACACTGAAGCTTTCTTT. Protein: CASSPGVYIQNTEAFF. The entire variable domain, with the rest obtained from reference TRBV7-8 and TRBJ1-1, is as follows: GAGVSQSPRYKVAKRGQDVALRCDPISGHVSLFWYQQALGQGPEFLTYFQNEAQLDKSGLPSDRFFAERPEGSVSTLKIQRTQQEDSAVYLCASSPGVYIQNTEAFFGQGTRLTVV.

This clone appeared once. V gene TRBV18 combines with J gene TRBJ1-3; D gene uncertain. The germline V and J ends were trimmed by 3 bases and 1 base, with 10 bases remaining between them. This CDR3 region has 15 residues. Germline V lookup: CDR1 KGHSH, CDR2 LQKENI. This chain's CDR3 is CASSPSGRSGNTIYF. CDR3 coding DNA: TGTGCCAGCTCACCGAGTGGGAGATCTGGAAACACCATATATTTT.

The chain uses TRBV19 and TRBJ1-1; 9 bases match TRBD1. Per the germline V gene, CDR1 is LNHDA and CDR2 is SQIVND (reference sequence). V lost 9 bases, J lost 5 bases, and 10 bases stayed unmatched. CDR3 length: 14 amino acids. Here the CDR3 reads CASSRGQGHTEAFF. CDR3 sequence (DNA): TGTGCCAGCAGTCGGGGACAGGGACATACTGAAGCTTTCTTT.

For the CDR3, the DNA is TGTGCCAGCCGCCCGGGGAGAACTAATGAAAAACTGTTTTTT. It codes for CASRPGRTNEKLFF. This chain connects TRBV5-8 to TRBJ1-4; no firm D call. The germline V gene has CDR1 SGHTS and CDR2 YDEGEE. This CDR3 has 14 residues. The ends were cut back, 7 bases at V and 1 base at J, with 11 bases in the middle.

This clone turned up a few times. The V and J genes are TRBV28 and TRBJ2-7; D is unclear. CDR1 is MDHEN, CDR2 SYDVKM, per germline. V was shortened by 8 bases and J by 4 bases, with 12 bases between the two germline ends. This CDR3 has 12 amino acids. The CDR3 nucleotides read TGTGCCAGCTCTCGCGGCCTATACGAGCAGTACTTC. Translation: CASSRGLYEQYF. Combining the CDR3 with reference TRBV28 and TRBJ2-7 gives the whole variable domain DVKVTQSSRYLVKRTGEKVFLECVQDMDHENMFWYRQDPGLGLRLIYFSYDVKMKEKGDIPEGYSVSREKKERFSLILESASTNQTSMYLCASSRGLYEQYFGPGTRLTVT.